This T cell receptor (beta chain) was sequenced during a study of blood T cells in healthy people across ages. Study-wide background: For every two T cells, template switching captured about one barcoded beta molecule.

Trimming pared 1 base from V and 8 bases from J, leaving 11 bases between. The CDR3 is made up of 13 amino acids. The second PCR ran roughly 6 to 11 cycles with a sample-barcoded 5' primer and J-beta primers. TCRdb processed the 5' RACE reads anew with MiXCR; each CDR3 protein has one entry. The sample has around 990,000 distinct CDR3 sequences, around 25% seen once; the top ten hold about 0.8%. This same sample was also part of a study on T cells of mothers and their children.

The TCR was taken from a girl between 2 and 10 years old in good health. The rearrangement links TRBV12-3 or TRBV12-4 to TRBJ2-5; D ambiguous. The specimen was blood. This CDR3 is CASSLERPSTQYF. The CDR3, as DNA: TGTGCCAGCAGTTTAGAACGGCCATCTACCCAGTACTTC.